The source of this TCR beta chain is a study of blood T cell repertoires in COVID-19. Turning to the study itself: The United States, Italy and Spain were the sources of the acute and convalescent COVID-19 samples.

Seattle participants joined during active infection and were tracked over time. J gave up 7 bases and V 3 bases, and 7 bases lay outside the gene matches. Germline CDR1 SGHTA, CDR2 FQGNSA. The CDR3 is made up of 15 amino acids. Assay: immunoSEQ multiplex PCR; the TCRdb copy retains only in-frame clones and omits some. The table has about 180,000 clones, less than 90% seen once. The TCR originated in a woman between 65 and 79 years old with COVID-19, enrolled during active disease. V is TRBV7-2 and J is TRBJ2-7; 12 positions agree with TRBD2. Sequenced: peripheral blood. CDR3 nucleotide sequence: TGTGCCAGCAGCTTGAGACTAGCGGGAGTAAGGGAGCAGTACTTC. It yields the protein CASSLRLAGVREQYF.